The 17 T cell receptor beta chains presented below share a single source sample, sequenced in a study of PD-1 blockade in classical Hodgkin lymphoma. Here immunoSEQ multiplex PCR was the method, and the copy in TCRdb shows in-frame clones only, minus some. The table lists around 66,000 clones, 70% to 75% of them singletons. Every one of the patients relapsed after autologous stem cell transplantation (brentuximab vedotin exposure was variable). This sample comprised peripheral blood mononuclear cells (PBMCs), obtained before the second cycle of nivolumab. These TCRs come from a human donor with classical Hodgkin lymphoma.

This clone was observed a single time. CDR3 in amino acids: CASSLGQGTEAFF. CDR3 DNA: TGTGCCAGCAGCTTAGGCCAGGGAACTGAAGCTTTCTTT. This rearrangement joins TRBV11-3 to TRBJ1-1, with D possibly being TRBD1 (5 bases). Per the germline V gene, CDR1 is SGHNT and CDR2 is YENEEA. This CDR3 is 13 amino acids long. Trimming removed 1 base from V and 5 bases from J, with 8 bases in between.

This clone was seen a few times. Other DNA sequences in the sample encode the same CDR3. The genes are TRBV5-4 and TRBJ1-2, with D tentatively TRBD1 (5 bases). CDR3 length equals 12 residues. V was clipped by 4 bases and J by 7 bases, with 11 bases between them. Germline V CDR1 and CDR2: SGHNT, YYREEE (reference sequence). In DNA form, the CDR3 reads TGTGCCAGCAGCCTCAGGGTTGGTGGCTACACCTTC. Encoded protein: CASSLRVGGYTF.

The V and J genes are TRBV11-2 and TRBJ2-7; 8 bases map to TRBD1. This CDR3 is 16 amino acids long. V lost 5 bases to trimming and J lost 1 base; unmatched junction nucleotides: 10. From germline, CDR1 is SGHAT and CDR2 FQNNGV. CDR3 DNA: TGTGCCAGCAGCGCAACACAGGGGGTAAGATCCTACGAGCAGTACTTC. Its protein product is CASSATQGVRSYEQYF.

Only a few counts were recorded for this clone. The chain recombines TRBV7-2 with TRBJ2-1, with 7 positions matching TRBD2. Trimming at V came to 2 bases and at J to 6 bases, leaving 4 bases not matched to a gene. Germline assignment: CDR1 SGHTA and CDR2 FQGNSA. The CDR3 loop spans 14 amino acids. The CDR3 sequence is CASSLFGGINEQFF. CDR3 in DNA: TGTGCCAGCAGCTTATTCGGGGGGATCAATGAGCAGTTCTTC.

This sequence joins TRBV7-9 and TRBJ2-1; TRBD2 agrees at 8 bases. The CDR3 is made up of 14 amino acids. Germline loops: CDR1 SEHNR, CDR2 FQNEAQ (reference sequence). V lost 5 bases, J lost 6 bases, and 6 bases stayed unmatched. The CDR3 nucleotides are TGTGCCAGCAGCCAAGGGACTAGAGGCAATGAGCAGTTCTTC. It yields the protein CASSQGTRGNEQFF.

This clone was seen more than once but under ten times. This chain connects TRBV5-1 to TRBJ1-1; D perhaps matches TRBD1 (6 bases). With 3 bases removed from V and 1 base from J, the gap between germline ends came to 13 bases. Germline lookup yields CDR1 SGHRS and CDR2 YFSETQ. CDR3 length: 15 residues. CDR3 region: CASSYPDRPNTEAFF. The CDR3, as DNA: TGCGCCAGCAGCTACCCGGACAGACCGAACACTGAAGCTTTCTTT.

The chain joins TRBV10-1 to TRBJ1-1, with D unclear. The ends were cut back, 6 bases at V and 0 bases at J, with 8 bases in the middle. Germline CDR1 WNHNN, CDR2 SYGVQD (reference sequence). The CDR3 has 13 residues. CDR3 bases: TGCGCCAGCAGCGATGACATGAACACTGAAGCTTTCTTT. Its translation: CASSDDMNTEAFF.

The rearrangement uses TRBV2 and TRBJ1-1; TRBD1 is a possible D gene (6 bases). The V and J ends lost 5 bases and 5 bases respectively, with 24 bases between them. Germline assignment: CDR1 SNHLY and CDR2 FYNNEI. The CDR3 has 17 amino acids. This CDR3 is CASSFPTGSGGKTEAFF. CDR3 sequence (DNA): TGTGCCAGCAGTTTTCCGACAGGCAGCGGGGGGAAGACTGAAGCTTTCTTT.

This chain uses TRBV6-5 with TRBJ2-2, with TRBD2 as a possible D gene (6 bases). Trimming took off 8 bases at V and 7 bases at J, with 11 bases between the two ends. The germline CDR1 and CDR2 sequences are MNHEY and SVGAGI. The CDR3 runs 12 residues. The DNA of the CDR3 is TGTGCCAGCGCATCGGGGGTCGGGGAGCTGTTTTTT. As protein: CASASGVGELFF.

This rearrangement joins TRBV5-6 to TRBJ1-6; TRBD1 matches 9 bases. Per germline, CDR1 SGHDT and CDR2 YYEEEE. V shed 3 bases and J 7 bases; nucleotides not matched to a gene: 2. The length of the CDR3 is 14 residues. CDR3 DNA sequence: TGTGCCAGCAGCTGGACAGGGGACAATTCACCCCTCCACTTT. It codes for CASSWTGDNSPLHF.

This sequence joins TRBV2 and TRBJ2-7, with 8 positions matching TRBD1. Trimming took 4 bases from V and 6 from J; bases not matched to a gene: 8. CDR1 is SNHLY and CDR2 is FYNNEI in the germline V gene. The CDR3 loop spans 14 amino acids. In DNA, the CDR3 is TGTGCCAGCAGTGTGGGGCAGGGGGCCTTCGAGCAGTACTTC. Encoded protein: CASSVGQGAFEQYF.

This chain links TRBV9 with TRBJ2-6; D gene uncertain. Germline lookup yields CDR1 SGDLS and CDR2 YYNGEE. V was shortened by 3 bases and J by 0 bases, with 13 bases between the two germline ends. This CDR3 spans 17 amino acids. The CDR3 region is CASSAGNIDSGANVLTF. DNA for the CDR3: TGTGCCAGCAGCGCTGGAAACATCGACTCTGGGGCCAACGTCCTGACTTTC.

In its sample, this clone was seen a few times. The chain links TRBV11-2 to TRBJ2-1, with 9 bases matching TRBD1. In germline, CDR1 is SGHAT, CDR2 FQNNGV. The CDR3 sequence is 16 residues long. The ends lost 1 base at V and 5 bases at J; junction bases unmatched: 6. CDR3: CASSLGGDRDNNEQFF. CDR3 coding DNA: TGTGCCAGCAGCTTAGGGGGGGACAGGGACAACAATGAGCAGTTCTTC.

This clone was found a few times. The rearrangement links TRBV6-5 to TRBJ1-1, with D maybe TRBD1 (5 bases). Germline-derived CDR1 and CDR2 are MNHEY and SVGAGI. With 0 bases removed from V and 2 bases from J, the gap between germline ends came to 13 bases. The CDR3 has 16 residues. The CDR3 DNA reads TGTGCCAGCAGTTACTCGAGGGGCAGGCTAAACACTGAAGCTTTCTTT. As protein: CASSYSRGRLNTEAFF.

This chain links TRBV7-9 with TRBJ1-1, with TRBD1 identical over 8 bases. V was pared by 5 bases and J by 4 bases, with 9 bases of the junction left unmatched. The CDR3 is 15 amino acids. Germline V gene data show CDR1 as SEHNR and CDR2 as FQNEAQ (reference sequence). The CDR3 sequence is CASSPLRGHSTEAFF. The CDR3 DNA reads TGTGCCAGCAGCCCCCTCAGGGGGCATAGCACTGAAGCTTTCTTT.

The CDR3 DNA sequence: TGCGCCAGCAGCACGAGCTCCTATAATTCACCCCTCCACTTT. Its protein product is CASSTSSYNSPLHF. The chain couples TRBV10-2 to TRBJ1-6; D unclear. Germline CDR1 is WSHSY and CDR2 is SAAADI. This CDR3 is built from 14 residues. V was cut by 6 bases and J by 0 bases, with 6 bases left in between.

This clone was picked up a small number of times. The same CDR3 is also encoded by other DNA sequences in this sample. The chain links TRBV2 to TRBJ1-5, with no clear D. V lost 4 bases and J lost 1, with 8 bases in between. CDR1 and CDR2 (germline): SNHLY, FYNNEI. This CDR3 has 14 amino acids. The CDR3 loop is CASSVAASNQPQHF. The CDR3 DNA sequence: TGTGCCAGCAGTGTAGCAGCGAGCAATCAGCCCCAGCATTTT.